A single sample gave rise to the 10 T cell receptor beta chains below, sequenced in a study of breast tumors, draining lymph nodes, adjacent tissues. TCRdb re-called the multiplex PCR reads with MiXCR, one entry per CDR3 protein. The repertoire has about 20,000 distinct CDR3 sequences, 25% to 40% of them found once; the top ten carry 11%. The sample consisted of breast tumor tissue. These receptors all stem from a female donor with breast cancer. Some clones in this sample may be carry-over from other donors' samples.

Many counts were recorded for this clonotype. The chain links TRBV20-1 to TRBJ2-3; 10 positions match TRBD2. V was clipped by 5 bases and J by 10 bases; unmatched bases: 6. Germline CDR1 DFQATT, CDR2 SNEGSKA (reference sequence). The CDR3 sequence is 12 residues long. In DNA, the CDR3 is TGCAGTGCTCTTAGCGGGAGGTTGGCGCAGTATTTT. This codes for CSALSGRLAQYF.

This clonotype was recorded at least ten times. The rearrangement uses TRBV18 and TRBJ2-2, with 10 bases lining up with TRBD1. The V gene end was trimmed by 3 bases and the J gene end by 5 bases; junction bases not matched to a gene: 3. The germline V gene has CDR1 KGHSH and CDR2 LQKENI. The length of the CDR3 is 15 residues. The CDR3 coding sequence is TGTGCCAGCTCACCTCGGACAGGGGGGACCGGGGAGCTGTTTTTT. Translation: CASSPRTGGTGELFF.

This clonotype was counted at least ten times. The CDR3 sequence: CASSLIAGPSSYNEQFF. The CDR3 nucleotides read TGTGCCAGCAGTCTAATAGCGGGACCGAGCTCCTACAATGAGCAGTTCTTC. The gene calls are TRBV12-3 or TRBV12-4 and TRBJ2-1; 8 bases line up with TRBD2. The CDR3 is made up of 17 amino acids. The trim removed 5 bases at V and 0 bases at J, leaving 9 bases unmatched.

This clonotype was detected many times. The genes are TRBV11-2 and TRBJ2-1, with TRBD2 as a possible D gene (5 bases). The V gene's germline CDR1 is SGHAT and CDR2 FQNNGV. V was shortened by 0 bases and J by 0 bases, with 6 bases between the two germline ends. This CDR3 region has 15 residues. The CDR3 DNA is TGTGCCAGCAGCTTAGAGGGGAGCTCCTACAATGAGCAGTTCTTC. Its protein is CASSLEGSSYNEQFF.

This clonotype was detected ten times or more. The chain is built from TRBV7-8 and TRBJ1-2; 8 bases line up with TRBD1. The CDR3 runs to 15 residues. Germline V gene sequence: CDR1 SGHVS, CDR2 FQNEAQ. V dropped 5 bases and J dropped 8; count of bases not matched to a gene: 13. The CDR3 DNA reads TGTGCCAGCAGCCAGGGCGGCGGGACAGGAAGAGGCTACACCTTC. This sequence encodes CASSQGGGTGRGYTF.

The chain employs TRBV7-9 and TRBJ1-1; D is uncertain. The V gene's germline CDR1 is SEHNR and CDR2 FQNEAQ (reference sequence). Trimming removed 5 bases from V and 3 bases from J, with 7 bases in between. The CDR3 extends over 12 amino acids. In DNA, the CDR3 is TGTGCCAGCAGCCAACGGGACACTGAAGCTTTCTTT. It is translated as CASSQRDTEAFF. The full variable domain, its missing parts supplied by reference TRBV7-9 and TRBJ1-1, is DTGVSQNPRHKITKRGQNVTFRCDPISEHNRLYWYRQTLGQGPEFLTYFQNEAQLEKSRLLSDRFSAERPKGSFSTLEIQRTEQGDSAMYLCASSQRDTEAFFGQGTRLTVV.

This clonotype was recorded many times. V is TRBV2 and J is TRBJ2-1; 10 bases match TRBD2. Germline V lookup: CDR1 SNHLY, CDR2 FYNNEI. Losses at the gene ends were 3 bases for V and 8 bases for J; bases not matched to a gene: 10. The CDR3 is 16 residues long. CDR3 DNA sequence: TGTGCCAGCAGTGACGGGGGAAGCGGGAGGGTTCATGAGCAGTTCTTC. Residues: CASSDGGSGRVHEQFF.

Many counts were recorded for this clonotype. The chain recombines TRBV4-1 with TRBJ2-1; unclear D gene. The CDR3 is 13 amino acids. Germline assignment: CDR1 MGHRA and CDR2 YSYEKL. The V end lost 5 bases, the J end lost 6 bases, and 11 bases lay between the germline ends. The CDR3 region has the DNA TGCGCCAGCAGCGCCGCACGGGCCAATGAGCAGTTCTTC. Its translation: CASSAARANEQFF.

On this clonotype itself: This may be a read error: a much more frequent sequence differs by one nucleotide. V gene TRBV7-9 combines with J gene TRBJ1-2; 7 nucleotides agree with TRBD1. The CDR3 length is 13 residues. Germline CDR1 SEHNR, CDR2 FQNEAQ (reference sequence). CDR3 in DNA: TGTGCCAGCGGCTTAGGGGGCACGGATGGCTACACCTTC. It codes for CASGLGGTDGYTF.

This clonotype was found many times. The gene calls are TRBV2 and TRBJ2-7, with TRBD1 matching over 8 bases. CDR1 SNHLY and CDR2 FYNNEI come from the germline V gene. The CDR3 has 12 residues. J lost 1 base, V lost 8 bases, and 1 base had no gene match. CDR3: CASGQGSYEQYF. In DNA, the CDR3 is TGTGCCAGCGGACAGGGATCCTACGAGCAGTACTTC.